These 11 T cell receptor beta chains were sequenced from one sample in a study of blood T cell repertoires in COVID-19 (dated by TCRdb to 2020 to 2021). The library was made by the immunoSEQ multiplex PCR assay. What TCRdb holds here is the immuneACCESS table cut down to in-frame rearrangements. Part of the clones is not present; checked against another copy, under half of the missing clones reflect an unresolved V gene, and the others are unexplained. The sample profile shows approximately 150,000 clones; 87% of them were found once. The ten largest clones capture less than 5.5% of the sample. Sample: peripheral blood. All receptors come from a human donor in a cohort sampled during active COVID-19.

The chain joins TRBV6-5 to TRBJ2-7; TRBD1 aligns across 11 bases. The CDR3 has 14 residues. Unmatched junction bases numbered 5, after V lost 6 bases and J lost 4 bases. Per germline, CDR1 MNHEY and CDR2 SVGAGI. CDR3 amino acids: CASRRTGGDYEQYF. Here the CDR3 DNA reads TGTGCCAGCAGGCGGACAGGGGGCGATTACGAGCAGTACTTC.

V and J are TRBV6-2 or TRBV6-3 and TRBJ2-5; no reliable D call. V dropped 3 bases and J dropped 0 bases, with 5 bases sitting between them. Germline CDR1 is MNHEY and CDR2 is SVGEGT. The CDR3 extends over 13 amino acids. CDR3 in DNA: TGTGCCAGCAGTTATGGCTACCAAGAGACCCAGTACTTC. This sequence encodes CASSYGYQETQYF.

V and J are TRBV29-1 and TRBJ2-3; the D gene is possibly TRBD2 (5 bases). The CDR3 is 15 amino acids. V lost 7 bases, J lost 3 bases, and 20 bases lay in between. Germline CDR1 and CDR2: SQVTM and ANQGSEA. CDR3 sequence (DNA): TGCAGCGCCCCACGTTCACTAGGTGTGACAGATACGCAGTATTTT. Protein sequence: CSAPRSLGVTDTQYF.

This clone appeared a few times. The rearrangement joins TRBV18 to TRBJ1-5, with TRBD1 identical over 7 bases. V lost 5 bases, J lost 7 bases, and 11 bases stayed unmatched. Per germline, CDR1 KGHSH and CDR2 LQKENI. There are 15 residues in the CDR3. CDR3 in amino acids: CASSLTGEAGQPQHF. In DNA form, the CDR3 reads TGTGCCAGCTCATTAACAGGGGAGGCTGGGCAGCCCCAGCATTTT.

The rearrangement joins TRBV7-9 to TRBJ2-5; TRBD2 agrees at 13 bases. The CDR3 totals 15 residues. Germline CDR1 SEHNR, CDR2 FQNEAQ (reference sequence). Germline trimming cut 6 bases from V and 5 bases from J; bases unmatched to any gene: 6. The CDR3 here is CASSWGLAGSETQYF. CDR3 DNA sequence: TGTGCCAGCAGTTGGGGACTAGCGGGATCTGAGACCCAGTACTTC. Together with reference TRBV7-9 and TRBJ2-5, the CDR3 gives the full variable domain: DTGVSQNPRHKITKRGQNVTFRCDPISEHNRLYWYRQTLGQGPEFLTYFQNEAQLEKSRLLSDRFSAERPKGSFSTLEIQRTEQGDSAMYLCASSWGLAGSETQYFGPGTRLLVL.

The chain is built from TRBV24-1 and TRBJ2-2; 9 bases agree with TRBD1. The CDR3 loop spans 18 amino acids. V dropped 0 bases and J dropped 2; count of bases not matched to a gene: 6. Looked up from germline, CDR1 is KGHDR and CDR2 is SFDVKD. The CDR3 loop reads CATSDLGTGKVNTGELFF. CDR3 DNA: TGTGCCACCAGTGATTTGGGGACAGGGAAAGTTAACACCGGGGAGCTGTTTTTT.

This clone was picked up one time. The chain has TRBV25-1 and TRBJ1-1, with TRBD1 matching 8 bases. V was clipped by 4 bases and J by 3 bases; unmatched bases: 7. There are 15 residues in the CDR3. Germline CDR1 and CDR2: MGHDK and SYGVNS. The CDR3 DNA is TGTGCCAGCAGTGCCCTGACAGGGGCGGACACTGAAGCTTTCTTT. Its translation is CASSALTGADTEAFF.

The J gene is TRBJ1-5, the V gene TRBV25-1; 7 bases align to TRBD1. The CDR3 spans 16 residues. V trimming: 1 base; J trimming: 3 bases; junction bases outside the gene matches: 6. The V gene's germline CDR1 is MGHDK and CDR2 SYGVNS. The CDR3 spells CASSESGTVYNQPQHF. The DNA of the CDR3 is TGTGCCAGCAGTGAATCGGGGACAGTTTACAATCAGCCCCAGCATTTT.

V is TRBV4-1 and J is TRBJ1-3; D is possibly TRBD1 (5 bases). V lost 11 bases and J lost 0, with 11 bases in between. CDR1 MGHRA and CDR2 YSYEKL come from the germline V gene. The CDR3 is made up of 13 amino acids. The CDR3 loop is CAAGQGSGNTIYF. The CDR3 DNA reads TGCGCCGCAGGGCAGGGCTCTGGAAACACCATATATTTT.

The V gene is TRBV5-4, the J gene TRBJ1-3; D might be TRBD1 (6 bases). V was shortened by 1 base and J by 2 bases, with 13 bases between the two germline ends. The germline gives CDR1 SGHNT, CDR2 YYREEE (reference sequence). The CDR3 contains 16 residues. The CDR3 sequence: CASSLSGGSAGNTIYF. CDR3 bases: TGTGCCAGCAGCTTGTCGGGGGGCTCAGCTGGAAACACCATATATTTT. Supplemented by reference TRBV5-4 and TRBJ1-3, the full variable domain reads ETGVTQSPTHLIKTRGQQVTLRCSSQSGHNTVSWYQQALGQGPQFIFQYYREEENGRGNFPPRFSGLQFPNYSSELNVNALELDDSALYLCASSLSGGSAGNTIYFGEGSWLTVV.

The V gene is TRBV5-1, the J gene TRBJ2-1; 13 positions agree with TRBD2. Trimming cost V 8 bases and J 4 bases; bases outside gene matches: 3. Germline V gene sequence: CDR1 SGHRS, CDR2 YFSETQ. The CDR3 is 14 residues long. CDR3 sequence: CASGLAGEYNEQFF. The CDR3 region has the DNA TGCGCCAGTGGACTAGCGGGGGAATACAATGAGCAGTTCTTC.